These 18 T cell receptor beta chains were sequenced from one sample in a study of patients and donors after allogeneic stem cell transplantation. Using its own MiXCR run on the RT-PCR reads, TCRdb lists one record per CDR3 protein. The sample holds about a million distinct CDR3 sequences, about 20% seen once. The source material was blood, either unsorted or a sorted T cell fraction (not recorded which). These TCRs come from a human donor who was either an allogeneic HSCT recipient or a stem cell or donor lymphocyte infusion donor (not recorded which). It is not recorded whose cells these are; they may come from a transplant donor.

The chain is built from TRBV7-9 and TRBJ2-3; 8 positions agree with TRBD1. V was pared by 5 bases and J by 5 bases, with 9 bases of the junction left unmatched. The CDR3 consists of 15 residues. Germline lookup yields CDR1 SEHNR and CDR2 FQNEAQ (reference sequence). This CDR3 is CASSPSNRGEDTQYF. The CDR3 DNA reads TGTGCCAGCAGCCCTAGTAACAGGGGGGAAGATACGCAGTATTTT.

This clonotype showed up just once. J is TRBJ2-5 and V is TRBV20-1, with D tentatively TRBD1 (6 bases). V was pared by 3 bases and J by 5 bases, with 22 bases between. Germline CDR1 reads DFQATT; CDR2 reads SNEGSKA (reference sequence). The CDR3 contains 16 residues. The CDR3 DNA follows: TGCAGTGCTAGCCCGCGATCCGGGACAAAAGGGGAGACCCAGTACTTC. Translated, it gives CSASPRSGTKGETQYF.

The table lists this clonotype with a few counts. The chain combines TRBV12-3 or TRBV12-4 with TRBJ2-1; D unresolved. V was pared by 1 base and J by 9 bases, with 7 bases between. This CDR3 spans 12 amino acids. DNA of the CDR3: TGTGCCAGCAGTTTAGGCAGCCTTGAGCAGTTCTTC. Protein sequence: CASSLGSLEQFF.

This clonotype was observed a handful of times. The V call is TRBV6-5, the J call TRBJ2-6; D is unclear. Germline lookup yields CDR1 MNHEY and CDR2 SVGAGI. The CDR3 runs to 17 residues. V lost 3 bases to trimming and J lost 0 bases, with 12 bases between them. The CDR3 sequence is CASSYLTEGSGANVLTF. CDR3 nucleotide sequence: TGTGCCAGCAGTTATCTTACGGAAGGCTCTGGGGCCAACGTCCTGACTTTC.

The CDR3 region has the DNA TGCGCCAGCAGCCTCCGACTAGATGGCGAGCAGTACTTC. Protein product: CASSLRLDGEQYF. The J gene is TRBJ2-7, the V gene TRBV4-3; maybe TRBD2 (6 bases). The V and J ends lost 4 bases and 6 bases respectively, with 13 bases between them. The CDR3 has 13 amino acids. Germline V CDR1 and CDR2: LGHNA, YSLEER.

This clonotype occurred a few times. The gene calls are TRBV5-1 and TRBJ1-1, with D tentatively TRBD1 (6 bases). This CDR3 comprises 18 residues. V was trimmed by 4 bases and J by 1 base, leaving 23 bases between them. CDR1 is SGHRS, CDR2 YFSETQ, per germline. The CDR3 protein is CASSLGPGQNIWNTEAFF. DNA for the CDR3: TGCGCCAGCAGCCTGGGCCCGGGACAAAACATTTGGAACACTGAAGCTTTCTTT.

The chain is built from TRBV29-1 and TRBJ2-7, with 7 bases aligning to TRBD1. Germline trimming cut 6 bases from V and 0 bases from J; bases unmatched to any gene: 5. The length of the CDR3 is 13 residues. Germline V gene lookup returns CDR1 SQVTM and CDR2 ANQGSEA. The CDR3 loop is CSVQQGPSYEQYF. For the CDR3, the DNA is TGCAGCGTCCAACAGGGGCCCTCCTACGAGCAGTACTTC.

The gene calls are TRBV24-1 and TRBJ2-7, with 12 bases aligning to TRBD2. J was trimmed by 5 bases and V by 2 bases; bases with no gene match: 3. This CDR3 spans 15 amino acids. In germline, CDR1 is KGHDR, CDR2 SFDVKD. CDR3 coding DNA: TGTGCCACCAGTGATTCCCGGACTAGCGGGAACGAGCAGTACTTC. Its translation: CATSDSRTSGNEQYF.

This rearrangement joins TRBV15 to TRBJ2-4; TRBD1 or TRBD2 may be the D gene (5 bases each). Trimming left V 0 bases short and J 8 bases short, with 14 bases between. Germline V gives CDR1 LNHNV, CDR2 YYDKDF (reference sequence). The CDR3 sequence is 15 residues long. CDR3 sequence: CATSRDIQGADIQYF. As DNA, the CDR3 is TGTGCCACCAGCAGAGATATCCAGGGAGCGGACATTCAGTACTTC.

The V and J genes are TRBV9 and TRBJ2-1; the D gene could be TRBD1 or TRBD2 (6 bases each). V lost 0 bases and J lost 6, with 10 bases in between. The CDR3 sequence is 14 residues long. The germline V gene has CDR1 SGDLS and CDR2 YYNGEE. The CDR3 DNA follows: TGTGCCAGCAGCGTAGGGGGGGCCCCCAATGAGCAGTTCTTC. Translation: CASSVGGAPNEQFF.

CDR3 sequence: CASSFDGILGDGYTF. CDR3 nucleotide sequence: TGTGCCAGCAGCTTCGACGGTATTTTGGGAGATGGCTACACCTTC. V and J are TRBV5-4 and TRBJ1-2; no firm D call. From germline, CDR1 is SGHNT and CDR2 YYREEE (reference sequence). Between the trimmed V and J ends, which lost 2 bases and 6 bases, there was a span of 17 bases. This CDR3 comprises 15 residues.

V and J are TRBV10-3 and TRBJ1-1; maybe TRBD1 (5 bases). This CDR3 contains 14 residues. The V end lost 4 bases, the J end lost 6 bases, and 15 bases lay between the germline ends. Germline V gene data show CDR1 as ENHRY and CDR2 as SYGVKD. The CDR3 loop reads CAISGWQGDSEAFF. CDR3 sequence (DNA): TGTGCCATCAGTGGATGGCAGGGTGACTCTGAAGCTTTCTTT.

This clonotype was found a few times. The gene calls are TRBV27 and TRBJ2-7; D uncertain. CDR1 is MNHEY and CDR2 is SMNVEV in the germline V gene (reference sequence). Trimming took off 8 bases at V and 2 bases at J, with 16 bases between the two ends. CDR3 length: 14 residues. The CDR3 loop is CASRSGRYPYEQYF. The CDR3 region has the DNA TGTGCCAGCCGGAGTGGCAGGTACCCCTACGAGCAGTACTTC.

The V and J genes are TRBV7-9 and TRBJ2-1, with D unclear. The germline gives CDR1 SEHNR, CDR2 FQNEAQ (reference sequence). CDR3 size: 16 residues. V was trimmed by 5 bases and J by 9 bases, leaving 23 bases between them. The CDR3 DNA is TGTGCCAGCAGCGCCACGCCGGCCCTCGTAGTCGGTGAGCAGTTCTTC. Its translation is CASSATPALVVGEQFF. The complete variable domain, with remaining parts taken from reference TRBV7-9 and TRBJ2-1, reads DTGVSQNPRHKITKRGQNVTFRCDPISEHNRLYWYRQTLGQGPEFLTYFQNEAQLEKSRLLSDRFSAERPKGSFSTLEIQRTEQGDSAMYLCASSATPALVVGEQFFGPGTRLTVL.

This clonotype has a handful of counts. CDR3 sequence: CASSLSGTSGSLEQYF. CDR3 bases: TGCGCCAGCAGCTTGTCCGGGACTAGCGGGAGTCTTGAGCAGTACTTC. The gene calls are TRBV5-1 and TRBJ2-7; 14 nucleotides agree with TRBD2. V shed 1 base and J 7 bases; nucleotides not matched to a gene: 7. The V gene's germline CDR1 is SGHRS and CDR2 YFSETQ. The CDR3 loop spans 16 amino acids.

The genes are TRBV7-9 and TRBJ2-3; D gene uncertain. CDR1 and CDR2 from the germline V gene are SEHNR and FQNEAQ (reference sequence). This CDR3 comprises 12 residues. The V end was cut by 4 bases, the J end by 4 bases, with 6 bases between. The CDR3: CASSWSSDTQYF. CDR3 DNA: TGTGCCAGCAGCTGGTCATCAGATACGCAGTATTTT.

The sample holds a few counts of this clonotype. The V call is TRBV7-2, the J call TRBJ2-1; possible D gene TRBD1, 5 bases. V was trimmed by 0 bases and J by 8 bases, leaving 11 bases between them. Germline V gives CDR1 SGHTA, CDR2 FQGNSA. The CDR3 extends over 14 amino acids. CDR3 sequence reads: CASSLARRGDEQFF. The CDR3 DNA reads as TGTGCCAGCAGCTTAGCGCGTAGGGGTGATGAGCAGTTCTTC.

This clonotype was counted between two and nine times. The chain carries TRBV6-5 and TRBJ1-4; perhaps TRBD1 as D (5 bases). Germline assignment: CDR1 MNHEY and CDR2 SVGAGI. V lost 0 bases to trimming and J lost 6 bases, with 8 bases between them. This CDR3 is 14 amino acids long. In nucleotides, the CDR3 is TGTGCCAGCAGTTACTCCCAGGGTTATGAAAAACTGTTTTTT. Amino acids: CASSYSQGYEKLFF.